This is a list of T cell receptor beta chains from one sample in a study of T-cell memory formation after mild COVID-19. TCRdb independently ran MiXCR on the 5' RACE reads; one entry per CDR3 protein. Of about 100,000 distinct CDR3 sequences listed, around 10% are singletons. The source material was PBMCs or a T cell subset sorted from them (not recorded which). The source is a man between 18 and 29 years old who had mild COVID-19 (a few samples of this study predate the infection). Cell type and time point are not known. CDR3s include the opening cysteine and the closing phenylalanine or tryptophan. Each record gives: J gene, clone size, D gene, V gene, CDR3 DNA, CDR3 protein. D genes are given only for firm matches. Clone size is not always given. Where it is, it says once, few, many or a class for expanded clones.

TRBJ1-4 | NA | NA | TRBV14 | TGTGCCAGCAGCCAAGGCGGGGACCTAACTAATGAAAAACTGTTTTTT | CASSQGGDLTNEKLFF
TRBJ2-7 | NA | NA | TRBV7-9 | TGTGCCAGCAGCTGGGTGGGGGGCCCCTACGAGCAGTACTTC | CASSWVGGPYEQYF
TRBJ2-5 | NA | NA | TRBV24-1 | TGTGCCACCGCCTGGGGGGGCCAGGGGTCCAAAGAGACCCAGTACTTC | CATAWGGQGSKETQYF
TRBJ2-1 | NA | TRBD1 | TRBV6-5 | TGTGCCACCAAGGGGAGGACAGGGAATGAGCAGTTCTTC | CATKGRTGNEQFF
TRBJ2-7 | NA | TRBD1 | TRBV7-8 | TGTGCCAGCAGCTTCAGGGGGAATAGCTACGAGCAGTACTTC | CASSFRGNSYEQYF
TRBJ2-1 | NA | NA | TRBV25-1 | TGTGCCAGCAGTGGGGGGGGCCTCAATGAGCAGTTCTTC | CASSGGGLNEQFF
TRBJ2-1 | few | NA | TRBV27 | TGTGCCAGCAGCTTGGGGGCACCATACAATGAGCAGTTCTTC | CASSLGAPYNEQFF
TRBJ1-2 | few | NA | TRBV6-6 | TGTGCCAGCAGTTACTCACCAGGGCAAATGGGCTACACCTTC | CASSYSPGQMGYTF
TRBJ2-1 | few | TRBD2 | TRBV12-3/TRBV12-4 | TGTGCCAGCCGCGAGGCGGGGGGAAAGCAGTTCTTC | CASREAGGKQFF
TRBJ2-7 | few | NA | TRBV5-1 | TGCGCCAGCAGCATCGCCAACACAGGGAGATACGAGCAGTACTTC | CASSIANTGRYEQYF
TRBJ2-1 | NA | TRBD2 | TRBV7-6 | TGTGCCAGCAGCGGGACTAGCAATGAGCAGTTCTTC | CASSGTSNEQFF
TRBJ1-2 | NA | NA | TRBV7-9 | TGTGCCAGCAGCACGACAAGTAACTATGGCTACACCTTC | CASSTTSNYGYTF
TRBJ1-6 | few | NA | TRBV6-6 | TGTGCCAGCAGTAATGCCCCGGGGTGGAGTGATTCACCCCTCCACTTT | CASSNAPGWSDSPLHF
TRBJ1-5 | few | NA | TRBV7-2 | TGTGCCAGCAGCTTAAAAGCGGGAGACAAGCCCCAGCATTTT | CASSLKAGDKPQHF
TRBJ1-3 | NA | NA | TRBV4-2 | TGTGCCAGCAGCCAAGTTCAACACGGCACAGAACGAGGAAACACCATATATTTT | CASSQVQHGTERGNTIYF
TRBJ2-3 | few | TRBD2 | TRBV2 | TGTGCCAGCAGTGACGGGCTAGCGGGGGGGGTTAGTTCAGATACGCAGTATTTT | CASSDGLAGGVSSDTQYF
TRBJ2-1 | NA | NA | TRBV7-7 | TGTGCTAGCAGCCTGTCTAGCGATCGGCGTGAGCAGTTCTTC | CASSLSSDRREQFF
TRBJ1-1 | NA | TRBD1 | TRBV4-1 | TGCGCCAGCAGCCAGAGCGGGACAGGGGAAGCTTTCTTT | CASSQSGTGEAFF
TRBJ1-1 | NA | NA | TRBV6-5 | TGTGCCAGCAGATTAGAGAACACTGAAGCTTTCTTT | CASRLENTEAFF
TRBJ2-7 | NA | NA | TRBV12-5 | TGTGCTAGTGGTGCTCACAGGAGGGAGCAGTACTTC | CASGAHRREQYF
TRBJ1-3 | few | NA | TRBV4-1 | TGCGCCAGCAGCTACAGCCCTTCCTCTGGAAACACCATATATTTT | CASSYSPSSGNTIYF
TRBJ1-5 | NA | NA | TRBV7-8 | TGTGCCAGCAGCCCCAAGCTATCCGGGACCGCCTTCAATCAGCCCCAGCATTTT | CASSPKLSGTAFNQPQHF
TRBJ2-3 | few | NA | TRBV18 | TGTGCCAGCTCACCTGGATTTGCAGATACGCAGTATTTT | CASSPGFADTQYF
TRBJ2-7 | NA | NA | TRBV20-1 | TGCAGTGCGATCATCCGGGACGGCGCCTACGAGCAGTACTTC | CSAIIRDGAYEQYF
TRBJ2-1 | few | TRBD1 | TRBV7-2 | TGTGCCAGCAGCTTACTGTGGGACAGGAAATACAATGAGCAGTTCTTC | CASSLLWDRKYNEQFF
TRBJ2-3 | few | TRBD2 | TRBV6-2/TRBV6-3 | TGTGCCTGCCAAACTAGCGTTGCAGATACGCAGTATTTT | CACQTSVADTQYF
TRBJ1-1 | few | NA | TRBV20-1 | TGCAGTGCTACCCCCGCCCGGGGGTTGGACACTGAAGCTTTCTTT | CSATPARGLDTEAFF
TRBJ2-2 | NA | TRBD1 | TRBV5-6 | TGTGCCAGCAGCTTCCTAGGACAGGGATGGACCGGGGAGCTGTTTTTT | CASSFLGQGWTGELFF
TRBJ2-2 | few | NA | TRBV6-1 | TGTGCCAGCATGGAGACAGGCGATAACACCGGGGAGCTGTTTTTT | CASMETGDNTGELFF
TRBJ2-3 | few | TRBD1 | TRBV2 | TGTGCCAGCAGTGAAAGGGGCAGGGGGCGAGATACGCAGTATTTT | CASSERGRGRDTQYF
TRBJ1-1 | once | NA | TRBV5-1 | TGCGCCAGCAGCTTGGGTCCAGGATCTGAAGCTTTCTTT | CASSLGPGSEAFF
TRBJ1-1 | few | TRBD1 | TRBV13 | TGTGCCAGCAGCTTAGACGGACAGGGTAGGACTGAAGCTTTCTTT | CASSLDGQGRTEAFF
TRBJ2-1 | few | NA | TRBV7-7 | TGTGCTAGCAGCTTAGGCGGGGTAGAAAATGAGCAGTTCTTC | CASSLGGVENEQFF
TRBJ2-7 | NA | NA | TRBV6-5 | TGTGCCAGCAGTTGGGTTAGACAGGCGAACTCCTACGAGCAGTACTTC | CASSWVRQANSYEQYF
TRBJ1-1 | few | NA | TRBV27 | TGTGCCAGCAGTCGATTTAGTATGAACACTGAAGCTTTCTTT | CASSRFSMNTEAFF
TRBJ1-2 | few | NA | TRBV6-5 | TGTGCCAGCAGTTACTGGCAGACGCCTAACTATGGCTACACCTTC | CASSYWQTPNYGYTF
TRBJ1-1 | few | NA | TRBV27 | TGTGCCAGCAGAGCCTCGACAGCCAACACTGAAGCTTTCTTT | CASRASTANTEAFF
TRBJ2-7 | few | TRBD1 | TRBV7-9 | TGTGCCAGCACTCTGGCCGGGACAGGAGAGTCCTACGAGCAGTACTTC | CASTLAGTGESYEQYF
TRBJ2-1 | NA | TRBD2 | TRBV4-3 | TGCGCCAGCAGCCCAAGTACTAGCGGTGCCTACAATGAGCAGTTCTTC | CASSPSTSGAYNEQFF
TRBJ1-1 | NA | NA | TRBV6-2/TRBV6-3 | TGTGCCAGCAGTCGTGTCACCCTCTCCACTGAAGCTTTCTTT | CASSRVTLSTEAFF
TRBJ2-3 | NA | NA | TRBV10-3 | TGTGCCATCAGTGCATCGGGAGCGGCGAGCACAGATACGCAGTATTTT | CAISASGAASTDTQYF